This TCR beta chain was captured by sequencing in a study of blood T cell repertoires in COVID-19. Study overall: Samples representing acute and convalescent COVID-19 were sourced from the United States, Italy and Spain.

In the original analysis: Reference gene primers were amplified, and this amplification served to estimate nucleated cell counts. Using immunoSEQ multiplex PCR, the repertoire was profiled, and TCRdb retains in-frame clones only, with some absent. V, J and clone size derive from that table, while D and trimming were established from the DNA sequence. The sample contains a few hundred thousand clones, more than 75% of which appear only once. Individuals drawn from 24 US areas were about 18 to 89 years old. The TCR was taken from a woman aged 30 to 39 who had recovered from COVID-19. The specimen sequenced was PBMCs or T cells enriched from blood (not recorded which).

The CDR3 here is CSVPNVPAGELFF. The CDR3 DNA follows: TGCAGCGTCCCTAATGTCCCGGCCGGGGAGCTGTTTTTT. The chain joins TRBV29-1 to TRBJ2-2; D remains unclear. Per the germline V gene, CDR1 is SQVTM and CDR2 is ANQGSEA. The CDR3 has 13 amino acids. The V gene lost 6 bases and the J gene lost 6 bases, with 14 bases spanning the gap.